This T cell receptor beta chain was recovered during a study of glioma-infiltrating T cells. Broader study findings: Very few CDR3 sequences were shared between tissue and blood. Non-neoplastic patients had below-expected tissue-blood divergence, while all gliomas exceeded expectation.

This clonotype was recorded many times. Its target is unknown. There are 15 residues in the CDR3. The V and J ends lost 3 bases and 4 bases respectively, with 16 bases between them. Germline loops: CDR1 SGHVS, CDR2 FQNEAQ. Using RNA template, CDR3s of TCR alpha and beta were amplified with iRepertoire arm-PCR. Tissue mRNA or PBMC total RNA, about 95-450 ng, went into one-step reverse transcription and amplification. In TCRdb, the multiplex PCR reads were re-called with MiXCR into one record per CDR3 protein. The sample consists of some 6,200 distinct CDR3 sequences, over 25% of them appearing once. This TCR was recovered from a human donor with low-grade glioma or glioblastoma, undergoing nonglioma brain surgery, or in good health (not recorded which). The V call is TRBV7-8, the J call TRBJ2-7; possible D gene TRBD1, 7 bases. The source material was glioma tissue, nonneoplastic brain tissue, or PBMCs (not recorded which). In DNA form, the CDR3 reads TGTGCCAGCAGCTTCCGGAGGGACAGAAGATACGAGCAGTACTTC. Translation: CASSFRRDRRYEQYF. The full variable domain, its missing parts supplied by reference TRBV7-8 and TRBJ2-7, is GAGVSQSPRYKVAKRGQDVALRCDPISGHVSLFWYQQALGQGPEFLTYFQNEAQLDKSGLPSDRFFAERPEGSVSTLKIQRTQQEDSAVYLCASSFRRDRRYEQYFGPGTRLTVT.